This T cell receptor beta chain emerged from a study of persistence of HIV-infected CD4 T cells. Findings and caveats of the study: Compared with CD3/CD28-stimulated cells, CMV- and Gag-responding cells showed lower TCRbeta richness.

This nonspecific control used anti-CD3/anti-CD28 bead stimulation of CD4+ T cells. Responding CD4+ T cells were sorted by upregulation of both CD40 ligand and CD69. V gave up 2 bases and J gave up 8 bases, with 12 bases separating them. Germline CDR1 is MNHEY and CDR2 is SVGEGT. The CDR3 is 14 residues long. The immunoSEQ assay was version 4, run in survey mode. Clones were read by immunoSEQ multiplex PCR, and TCRdb kept only the in-frame ones, dropping some. The sample contains around 47,000 clones, approximately 90% of which appear only once. This clone has just one count. Its antigen is not identified.

This TCR was recovered from an adult man with HIV who was CMV-seropositive. Material: CD4+ T cells sorted from PBMCs after approximately 19-hour stimulation, obtained from a patient who received antiretroviral therapy. The chain links TRBV6-2 or TRBV6-3 to TRBJ1-4; D perhaps matches TRBD1 (6 bases). CDR3: CASSYGGMEEKLFF. Written as DNA, the CDR3 is TGTGCCAGCAGTTACGGGGGCATGGAAGAAAAACTGTTTTTT.